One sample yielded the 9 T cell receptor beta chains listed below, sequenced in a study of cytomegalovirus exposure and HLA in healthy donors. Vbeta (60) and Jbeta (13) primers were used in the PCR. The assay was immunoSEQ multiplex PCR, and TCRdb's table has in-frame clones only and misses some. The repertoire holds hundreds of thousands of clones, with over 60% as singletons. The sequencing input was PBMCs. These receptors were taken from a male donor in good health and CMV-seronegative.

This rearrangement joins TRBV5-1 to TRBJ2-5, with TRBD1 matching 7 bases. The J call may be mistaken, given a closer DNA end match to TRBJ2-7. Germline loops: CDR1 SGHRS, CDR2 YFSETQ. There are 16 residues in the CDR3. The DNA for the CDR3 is TGCGCCAGCAGCCTCCATCAGGGGGTGGGGGCCTACGAGCAGTACTTC. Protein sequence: CASSLHQGVGAYEQYF.

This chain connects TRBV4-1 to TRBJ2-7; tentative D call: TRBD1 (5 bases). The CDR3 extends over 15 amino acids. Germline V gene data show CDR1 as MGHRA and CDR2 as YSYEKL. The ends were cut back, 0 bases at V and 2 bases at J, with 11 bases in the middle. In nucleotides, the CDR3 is TGCGCCAGCAGCCAAGACTCCAGGACAACCTACGAGCAGTACTTC. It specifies CASSQDSRTTYEQYF.

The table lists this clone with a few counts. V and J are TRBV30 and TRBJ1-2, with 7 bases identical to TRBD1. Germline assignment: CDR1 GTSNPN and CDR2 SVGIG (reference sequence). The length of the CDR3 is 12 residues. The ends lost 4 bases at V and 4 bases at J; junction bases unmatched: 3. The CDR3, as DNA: TGTGCCTGGACGACAGGGATCTATGGCTACACCTTC. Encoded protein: CAWTTGIYGYTF. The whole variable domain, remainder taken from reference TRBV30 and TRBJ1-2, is SQTIHQWPATLVQPVGSPLSLECTVEGTSNPNLYWYRQAAGRGLQLLFYSVGIGQISSEVPQNLSASRPQDRQFILSSKKLLLSDSGFYLCAWTTGIYGYTFGSGTRLTVV.

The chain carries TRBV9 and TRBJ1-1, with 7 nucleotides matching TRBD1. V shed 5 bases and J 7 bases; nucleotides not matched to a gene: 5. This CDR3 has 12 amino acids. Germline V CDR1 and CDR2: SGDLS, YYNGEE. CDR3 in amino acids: CASSQDRDEAFF. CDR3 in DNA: TGTGCCAGCAGTCAAGACAGGGATGAAGCTTTCTTT.

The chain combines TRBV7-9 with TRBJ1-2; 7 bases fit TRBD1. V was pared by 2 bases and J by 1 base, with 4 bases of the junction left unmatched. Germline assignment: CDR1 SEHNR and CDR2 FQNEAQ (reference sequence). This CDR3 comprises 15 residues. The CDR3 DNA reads TGTGCCAGCAGCTTATCAGGGGGAATTAACTATGGCTACACCTTC. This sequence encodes CASSLSGGINYGYTF. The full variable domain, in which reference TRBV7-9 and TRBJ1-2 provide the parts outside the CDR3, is DTGVSQNPRHKITKRGQNVTFRCDPISEHNRLYWYRQTLGQGPEFLTYFQNEAQLEKSRLLSDRFSAERPKGSFSTLEIQRTEQGDSAMYLCASSLSGGINYGYTFGSGTRLTVV.

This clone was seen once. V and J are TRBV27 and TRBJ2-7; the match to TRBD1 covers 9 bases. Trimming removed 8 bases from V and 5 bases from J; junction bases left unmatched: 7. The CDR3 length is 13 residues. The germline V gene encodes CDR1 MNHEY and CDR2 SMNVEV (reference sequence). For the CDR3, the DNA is TGTGCCAGCGGGTGGACAGGGGCCCACGAGCAGTACTTC. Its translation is CASGWTGAHEQYF.

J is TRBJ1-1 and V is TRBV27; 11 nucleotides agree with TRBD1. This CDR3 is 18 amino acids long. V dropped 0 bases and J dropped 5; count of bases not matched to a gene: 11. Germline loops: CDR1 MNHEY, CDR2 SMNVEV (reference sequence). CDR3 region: CASSLSPFGTGGGTEAFF. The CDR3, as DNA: TGTGCCAGCAGTTTATCCCCCTTCGGGACAGGGGGTGGAACTGAAGCTTTCTTT.

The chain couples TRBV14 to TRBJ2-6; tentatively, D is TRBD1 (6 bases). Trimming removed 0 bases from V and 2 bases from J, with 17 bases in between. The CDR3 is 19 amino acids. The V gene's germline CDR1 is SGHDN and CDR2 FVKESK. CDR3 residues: CASSQDRPGAPPGANVLTF. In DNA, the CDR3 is TGTGCCAGCAGCCAAGATCGACCAGGGGCACCTCCTGGGGCCAACGTCCTGACTTTC.

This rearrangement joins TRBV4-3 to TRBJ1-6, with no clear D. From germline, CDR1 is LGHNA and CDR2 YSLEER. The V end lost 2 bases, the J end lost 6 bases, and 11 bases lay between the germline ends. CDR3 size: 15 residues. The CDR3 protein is CASSQTLRGNSPLHF. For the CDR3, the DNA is TGCGCCAGCAGCCAAACCCTGCGCGGTAATTCACCCCTCCACTTT.